This T cell receptor (beta chain) was obtained from a study of vaccination effects on CD4 cells after COVID-19 (dated by TCRdb to between 2021 and 2023). Some background on the complete study: Participants received two doses of either the BNT162b2 or the mRNA-1273 mRNA SARS-CoV-2 vaccine. Cultures from other donors in the study were sequenced with the Oncomine TCR Beta short-read assay on an Illumina iSeq 100. Altogether, 10 COVID-19 convalescent patients and several SARS-CoV-2-naive healthy vaccine recipients made up the full study. SARS-CoV-2 spike-specific CD4+ TCR repertoires from before and after mRNA vaccination were compared in COVID-19 convalescent patients and in infection-naive vaccine recipients.

In the ViraFEST assay, PBMC were stimulated with viral peptide pools, and TCR sequencing was then used to find antigen-specific CD4+ T cell clonotypes based on their expansion. After 10 to 11 days of culture, CD4+ T cells were isolated with the EasySep CD4+ T cell isolation kit. None of the healthy vaccine recipients had a prior SARS-CoV-2 infection, which was confirmed by nucleocapsid antibody tests that came back negative both before and after vaccination. Roughly 1.9 million PBMC per well were cultured with 10 ug/ml peptides in IMDM containing 5% human AB serum, around 10 IU/ml IL-2 and gentamicin. Half of the culture medium was replaced with fresh IL-2-containing medium on days 3 and 7. Unless otherwise noted, each peptide stimulation condition was cultured in triplicate wells. PBMC were separated from whole blood using Ficoll-Paque Plus gradient centrifugation and were then either cryopreserved at -140C or used fresh. The spike proteins of SARS-CoV-2 and of the common cold coronaviruses HCoV-NL63, HCoV-OC43 and HCoV-229E were spanned by overlapping peptide pools. The QIAamp micro DNA kit was used to extract genomic DNA from the cultured CD4+ T cells.

Beyond this particular receptor, the publication reports: In healthy vaccine recipients, vaccine-induced clones were almost all SARS-CoV-2 mono-reactive, with only 1 of 255 cross-reactive with common cold coronaviruses. Clones induced by infection and clones induced by vaccination both contracted markedly at late timepoints after vaccination, which fits with T cell responses waning over time. The study was limited by a small number of convalescent patients and lacked early post-infection timepoints.

To note about this clone: Its antigen specificity is not known. Base qualities are not at hand, and no much larger clone is one base apart.

Receptor libraries were prepared by the immunoSEQ multiplex PCR assay. DNA from the CD4+ T cells that had been cultured and isolated underwent TCR beta CDR3 sequencing. Turning to the authors' computational methods: The analysis removed non-productive TCR sequences, trimmed reads to the CDR3 region, and retained only CDR3s that were 7 or more amino acids long. Antigen-specific clonotypes were identified using the MANAFEST web app by comparison of expansion in peptide wells against reference cultures. To be called positive, a clone needed expansion at FDR<0.05 compared with the reference and with all other wells, an odds ratio greater than 5, and a frequency greater than 0.1% in two replicate wells. A clonotype was called cross-reactive if it was significantly expanded both in SARS-CoV-2 spike wells and in at least one common cold coronavirus spike condition. CDR3 similarity was assessed by Levenshtein distance using the stringdist R package, and unrooted trees were constructed with ape in R 3.6.1. This immuneACCESS table, as held by TCRdb, lists in-frame sequences with V and J called but not all clones. Of the missing ones, under half trace to an unresolved V gene in checked studies; the others have no known cause. Clonal size and the V and J genes are those of that table, whereas D and trimming came from the DNA. The sample table records tens of thousands of clones; about 63% of these occur just once. The leading ten clones occupy 28% of the sample.

Spanning cysteine to phenylalanine, the CDR3 consists of 13 amino acids. Only the CDR3 portion is preserved as DNA: 39 bases, with reading frame beginning at the first base. The CDR1 and CDR2 encoded by the germline V gene are MNHEY and SVGAGI. The V and J ends are trimmed by 6 bases and 4 bases, leaving 13 bases between them. This sequence originates from a human donor who received a COVID-19 vaccine. The sample was CD4+ T cells from PBMCs cultured with HCoV-229E spike peptides, taken before COVID-19 vaccination. Per the publication, the cell subset or site label means: HCoV-229E spike overlapping peptide pool stimulation. The sequence is built from TRBV6-5 and TRBJ2-7; the D gene is perhaps TRBD2, on 6 matching bases. The bases read TGTGCCAGCAGATCCGGGACTCCGTACGAGCAGTACTTC. The translation is CASRSGTPYEQYF.